This passage covers 3 T cell receptor beta chains from one sample sequenced in a study of identical twins. Each CDR3 protein gets one entry after TCRdb re-called the 5' RACE reads with MiXCR. Of about 660,000 distinct CDR3 sequences listed, over 8.5% are singletons. These records were also assigned to another study, of yellow fever vaccine responses in identical twins.

Sequenced: PBMCs. These receptors all come from a woman under 30 in good health.

This clonotype has more than one count but fewer than ten. This chain uses TRBV7-6 with TRBJ2-7, with TRBD1 matching over 7 bases. Germline CDR1 and CDR2: SGHVS and FNYEAQ. V shed 5 bases and J 3 bases; nucleotides not matched to a gene: 7. The CDR3 is 14 amino acids. CDR3 in DNA: TGTGCCAGCAGCCCCGGACAGGTAGACTACGAGCAGTACTTC. This translates into CASSPGQVDYEQYF.

The rearrangement joins TRBV5-1 to TRBJ1-6, with a weak D call TRBD1 (6 bases). CDR1 is SGHRS and CDR2 is YFSETQ in the germline V gene. Trimming took 0 bases from V and 8 from J, leaving 24 bases between them. This CDR3 comprises 19 residues. CDR3: CASSLAGYQGTTADSPLHF. The DNA for the CDR3 is TGCGCCAGCAGCTTGGCCGGATACCAAGGGACAACGGCAGATTCACCCCTCCACTTT.

In its sample, this clonotype was seen a few times. This chain links TRBV30 with TRBJ2-4; 9 positions agree with TRBD1. The CDR3 consists of 15 residues. The V gene end was trimmed by 4 bases and the J gene end by 1 base; junction bases not matched to a gene: 5. CDR1 is GTSNPN, CDR2 SVGIG, per germline (reference sequence). CDR3 region: CAWTTGTGAKNIQYF. The CDR3 nucleotides read TGTGCCTGGACCACAGGGACAGGGGCCAAAAACATTCAGTACTTC.